This T cell receptor (beta chain) came from a study of cytomegalovirus exposure and HLA in healthy donors. Across the whole study: As an earlier analysis found, about 190 million T cells yielded about 120 million unique TCR beta sequences.

The PCR contained 60 Vbeta and 13 Jbeta primers. The assay was immunoSEQ multiplex PCR, and TCRdb's table has in-frame clones only and misses some. The profile covers just over 80,000 clones, with around 78% appearing a single time and approximately 5.6% taken by the ten largest. Trimming took 6 bases from V and 2 from J, leaving 14 bases between them. The CDR3 is 15 amino acids. Germline V CDR1 and CDR2: SGHVS, FQNEAQ. This sequence joins TRBV7-8 and TRBJ1-5; D may be TRBD1 (5 bases). The clonotype comes from a man in his late teens or twenties in good health and CMV-seropositive. Sequenced: PBMCs. The CDR3: CASRTGSSGNQPQHF. In DNA, the CDR3 is TGTGCCAGCAGAACAGGAAGTTCGGGCAATCAGCCCCAGCATTTT.